The 5 T cell receptor beta chains below were found in one sample sequenced in a study of Graves' ophthalmopathy and Graves' hyperthyroidism. From RNA, the CDR3 regions of TCR beta chains were amplified and sequenced. RT-PCR in the first round used HTBI primers; a second-round multiplex PCR followed. In TCRdb, the multiplex PCR reads were re-called with MiXCR into one record per CDR3 protein. The sample holds hundreds of thousands of distinct CDR3 sequences, around a fifth seen once. The sample consisted of peripheral blood. All receptors derive from a woman in her 50s with Graves' ophthalmopathy.

The rearrangement uses TRBV11-2 and TRBJ2-7, with 7 bases identical to TRBD2. Germline CDR1 is SGHAT and CDR2 is FQNNGV. This CDR3 is 15 amino acids long. The V segment lost 5 bases and the J segment 0 bases; nucleotides outside the gene matches: 7. The CDR3: CASSRRSGSSYEQYF. The CDR3 DNA reads TGTGCCAGCAGCAGACGTAGCGGGTCCTCCTACGAGCAGTACTTC.

This clonotype was counted ten times or more. Since no conserved phenylalanine or tryptophan closes the CDR3, a read error is the likely cause. This rearrangement joins TRBV6-1 to TRBJ2-7; D unclear. The CDR3 extends over 13 amino acids. Trimming pared 5 bases from V and 2 bases from J, leaving 10 bases between. Germline values: CDR1 MNHNS, CDR2 SASEGT. The CDR3: CASSRDQAYEQYL. The CDR3 DNA is TGTGCCAGCAGTCGCGACCAGGCCTACGAGCAGTACCTC.

This clonotype was seen at least ten times. The chain is built from TRBV12-3 or TRBV12-4 and TRBJ1-3; no clear D. This CDR3 is built from 14 residues. V gave up 6 bases and J gave up 0 bases, with 9 bases separating them. The CDR3 DNA is TGTGCCAGCAGAAAGGGTTTCTCTGGAAACACCATATATTTT. Translated: CASRKGFSGNTIYF.

This clonotype was seen only a few times. J is TRBJ1-3 and V is TRBV7-9; unclear D gene. CDR3 length: 15 residues. Per the germline V gene, CDR1 is SEHNR and CDR2 is FQNEAQ (reference sequence). V was pared by 0 bases and J by 0 bases, with 6 bases between. The CDR3 is CASSLAISSGNTIYF. CDR3 bases: TGTGCCAGCAGCTTAGCTATAAGCTCTGGAAACACCATATATTTT.

This clonotype came up a few times. CDR3 residues: CASSQERQGFNQPQHF. The CDR3 DNA sequence: TGTGCCAGCAGCCAAGAAAGGCAGGGCTTCAATCAGCCCCAGCATTTT. The chain employs TRBV3-1 and TRBJ1-5; tentative D call: TRBD1 (5 bases). V lost 0 bases, J lost 3 bases, and 12 bases lay in between. The CDR3 totals 16 residues. CDR1 and CDR2 from the germline V gene are LGHDT and YNNKEL (reference sequence).